The next 9 T cell receptor beta chains were all read from a single sample in a study of glioma-infiltrating T cells after dendritic cell vaccination. Time point described: after dendritic cell vaccination, including at tumor progression/relapse. The repertoire was sequenced with immunoSEQ multiplex PCR; TCRdb's copy has only in-frame clones and lacks some. The sample holds tens of thousands of clones; less than 90% are singletons and the top ten take about 6.8%. Material: blood, obtained after dendritic cell vaccination. The receptors shown here come from a human donor with glioblastoma.

This chain links TRBV7-2 with TRBJ2-5; no clear D. The V end was cut by 1 base, the J end by 5 bases, with 11 bases between. The CDR3 covers 14 residues. CDR1 SGHTA and CDR2 FQGNSA come from the germline V gene. The CDR3 nucleotides read TGTGCCAGCAGCTTAGAAACGGGTCGGGAGACCCAGTACTTC. It is translated as CASSLETGRETQYF.

Only a few counts were recorded for this clone. The chain is built from TRBV10-3 and TRBJ1-2; D is uncertain. With 2 bases removed from V and 7 bases from J, the gap between germline ends came to 14 bases. Germline CDR1 reads ENHRY; CDR2 reads SYGVKD. The CDR3 covers 14 residues. Here the CDR3 reads CAISEDRYGFGYTF. The CDR3 DNA sequence: TGTGCCATCAGTGAGGACCGATACGGGTTTGGCTACACCTTC.

This chain joins TRBV25-1 and TRBJ2-3; no definite D call. Germline V lookup: CDR1 MGHDK, CDR2 SYGVNS. The V gene lost 2 bases and the J gene lost 4 bases, with 10 bases spanning the gap. The CDR3 length is 14 residues. The CDR3 DNA reads as TGTGCCAGCAGTGAACCCCTAGGAGCAGATACGCAGTATTTT. Its translation is CASSEPLGADTQYF.

A few counts support this clone. V gene TRBV6-5 combines with J gene TRBJ1-1, with 7 nucleotides matching TRBD1. Trimming took 5 bases from V and 1 from J; bases not matched to a gene: 7. The CDR3 loop spans 15 amino acids. Germline V gene lookup returns CDR1 MNHEY and CDR2 SVGAGI. The CDR3 coding sequence is TGTGCCAGCAGTGGGGAACAGGGGCGGAACACTGAAGCTTTCTTT. Translation: CASSGEQGRNTEAFF.

The CDR3 here is CAGTSLNTGELFF. The CDR3 DNA reads as TGTGCCGGGACTAGCTTGAACACCGGGGAGCTGTTTTTT. The rearrangement links TRBV5-4 to TRBJ2-2; 9 bases map to TRBD2. The CDR3 contains 13 residues. Trimming at V came to 10 bases and at J to 1 base, leaving 2 bases not matched to a gene. CDR1 SGHNT and CDR2 YYREEE come from the germline V gene (reference sequence).

The chain recombines TRBV7-8 with TRBJ2-1; 11 bases match TRBD2. J lost 8 bases, V lost 0 bases, and 3 bases had no gene match. The length of the CDR3 is 15 residues. The germline V gene has CDR1 SGHVS and CDR2 FQNEAQ. CDR3 nucleotide sequence: TGTGCCAGCAGCTTAGCCGGACTAGCGGGTTATGAGCAGTTCTTC. Its translation: CASSLAGLAGYEQFF.

This clone was found a few times. The CDR3 nucleotides are TGTGCCAGCAGTTTCGCGGGGCACAATCAGCCCCAGCATTTT. It is translated as CASSFAGHNQPQHF. V gene TRBV27 combines with J gene TRBJ1-5, with D perhaps matching TRBD1 (5 bases). The germline V and J ends were trimmed by 3 bases and 3 bases, with 9 bases remaining between them. This CDR3 region has 14 residues. Germline values: CDR1 MNHEY, CDR2 SMNVEV (reference sequence).

The J gene is TRBJ1-2, the V gene TRBV7-6; TRBD1 matches at 11 bases. The V gene's germline CDR1 is SGHVS and CDR2 FNYEAQ. V dropped 0 bases and J dropped 4; count of bases not matched to a gene: 7. The CDR3 is made up of 17 amino acids. CDR3 sequence (DNA): TGTGCCAGCAGCTTAGCCCCGGGACAGGGGGAATTCTATGGCTACACCTTC. Residues: CASSLAPGQGEFYGYTF.

This clone was found once. CDR3 DNA sequence: TGTGCCAGCAGCTTGGGTGACAGGGTAGATCAGCCCCAGCATTTT. This sequence encodes CASSLGDRVDQPQHF. The rearrangement joins TRBV5-6 to TRBJ1-5; 7 nucleotides match TRBD1. CDR1 is SGHDT and CDR2 is YYEEEE in the germline V gene. The CDR3 has 15 amino acids. V shed 0 bases, J shed 5 bases, and the junction held 5 bases outside the gene matches.